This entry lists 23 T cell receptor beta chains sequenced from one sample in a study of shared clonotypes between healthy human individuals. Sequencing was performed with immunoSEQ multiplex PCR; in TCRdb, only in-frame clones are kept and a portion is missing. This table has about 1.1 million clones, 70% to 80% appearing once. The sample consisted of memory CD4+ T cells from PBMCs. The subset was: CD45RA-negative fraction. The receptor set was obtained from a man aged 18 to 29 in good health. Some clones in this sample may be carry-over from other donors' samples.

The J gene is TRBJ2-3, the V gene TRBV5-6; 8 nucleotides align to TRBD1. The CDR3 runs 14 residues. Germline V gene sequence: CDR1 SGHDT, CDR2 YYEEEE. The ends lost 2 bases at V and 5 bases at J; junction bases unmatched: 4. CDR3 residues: CASSFGQGGDTQYF. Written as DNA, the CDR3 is TGTGCCAGCAGCTTTGGACAGGGAGGAGATACGCAGTATTTT. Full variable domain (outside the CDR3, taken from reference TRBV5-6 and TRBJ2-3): DAGVTQSPTHLIKTRGQQVTLRCSPKSGHDTVSWYQQALGQGPQFIFQYYEEEERQRGNFPDRFSGHQFPNYSSELNVNALLLGDSALYLCASSFGQGGDTQYFGPGTRLTVL.

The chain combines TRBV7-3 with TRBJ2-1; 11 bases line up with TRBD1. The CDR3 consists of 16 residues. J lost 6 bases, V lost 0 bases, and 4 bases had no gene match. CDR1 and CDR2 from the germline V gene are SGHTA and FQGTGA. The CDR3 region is CASSLTPGTGGNEQFF. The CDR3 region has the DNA TGTGCCAGCAGCTTAACCCCCGGGACAGGGGGCAATGAGCAGTTCTTC.

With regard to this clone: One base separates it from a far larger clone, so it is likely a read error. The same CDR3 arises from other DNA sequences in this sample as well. CDR3 amino acids: CASSYSGGGPNTEAFF. CDR3 in DNA: TGTGCCAGCAGTTACTCGGGCGGAGGACCGAACACTGAGGCTTTCTTT. The gene calls are TRBV6-6 and TRBJ1-1; no clear D gene. CDR1 and CDR2 from the germline V gene are MNHNY and SVGAGI (reference sequence). The CDR3 runs 16 residues.

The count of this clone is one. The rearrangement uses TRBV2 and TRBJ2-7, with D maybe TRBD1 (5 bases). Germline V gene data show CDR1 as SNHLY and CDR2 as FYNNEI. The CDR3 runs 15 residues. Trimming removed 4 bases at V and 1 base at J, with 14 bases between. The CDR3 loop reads CASSGQGSGSYEQYF. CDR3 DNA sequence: TGTGCCAGCAGTGGGCAGGGTAGTGGTTCCTACGAGCAGTACTTC.

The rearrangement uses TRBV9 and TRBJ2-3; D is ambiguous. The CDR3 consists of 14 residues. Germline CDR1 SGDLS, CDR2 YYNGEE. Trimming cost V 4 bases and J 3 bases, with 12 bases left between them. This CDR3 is CASSSQDVTDTQYF. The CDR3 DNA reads TGTGCCAGCAGCTCCCAGGATGTGACAGATACGCAGTATTTT.

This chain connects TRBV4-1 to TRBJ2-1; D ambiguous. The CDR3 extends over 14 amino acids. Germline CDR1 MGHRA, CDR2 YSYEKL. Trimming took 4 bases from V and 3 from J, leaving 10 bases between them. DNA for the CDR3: TGCGCCAGCAGCCGCTACCCTAGCTACAATGAGCAGTTCTTC. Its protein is CASSRYPSYNEQFF.

CDR3 DNA: TGTGCCAGCAGCTCGATCCAGGGACGGATGCTTGAAAAACTGTTTTTT. Its translation is CASSSIQGRMLEKLFF. The rearrangement joins TRBV11-2 to TRBJ1-4; a weak D match, TRBD1 (5 bases). Germline V gene data show CDR1 as SGHAT and CDR2 as FQNNGV. Trimming removed 4 bases at V and 7 bases at J, with 19 bases between. The CDR3 has 16 amino acids.

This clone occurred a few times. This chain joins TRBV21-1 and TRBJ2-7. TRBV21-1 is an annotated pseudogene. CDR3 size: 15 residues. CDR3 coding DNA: TGTGCCAGCAGCAAAACCGCTTTAAGACCCTACGAGCAGTACTTC. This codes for CASSKTALRPYEQYF.

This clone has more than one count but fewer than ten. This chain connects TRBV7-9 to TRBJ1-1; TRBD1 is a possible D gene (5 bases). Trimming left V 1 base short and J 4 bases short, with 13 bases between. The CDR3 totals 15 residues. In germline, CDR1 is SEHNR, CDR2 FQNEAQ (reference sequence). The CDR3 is CASSLGGRGLTEAFF. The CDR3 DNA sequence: TGTGCCAGCAGCTTAGGGGGAAGGGGTCTCACTGAAGCTTTCTTT.

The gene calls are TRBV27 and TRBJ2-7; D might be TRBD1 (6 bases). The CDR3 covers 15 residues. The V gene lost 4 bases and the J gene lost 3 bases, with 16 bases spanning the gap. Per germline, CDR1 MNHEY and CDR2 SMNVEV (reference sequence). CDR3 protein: CASSSPSTGIYEQYF. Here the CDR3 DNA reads TGTGCCAGCAGTTCCCCCTCGACAGGTATCTACGAGCAGTACTTC.

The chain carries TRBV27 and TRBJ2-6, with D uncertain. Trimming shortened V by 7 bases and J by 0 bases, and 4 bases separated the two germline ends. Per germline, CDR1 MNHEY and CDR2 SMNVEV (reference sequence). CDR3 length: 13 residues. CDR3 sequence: CASTVSGANVLTF. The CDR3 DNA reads TGTGCCAGCACCGTCTCTGGGGCCAACGTCCTGACTTTC.

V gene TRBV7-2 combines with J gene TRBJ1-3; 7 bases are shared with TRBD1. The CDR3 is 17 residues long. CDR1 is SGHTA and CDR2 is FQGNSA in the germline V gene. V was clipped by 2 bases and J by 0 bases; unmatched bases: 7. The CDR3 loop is CASSLRGGQNSGNTIYF. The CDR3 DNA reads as TGTGCCAGCAGCTTAAGAGGGGGACAGAACTCTGGAAACACCATATATTTT.

The CDR3 sequence is CASSPRGPRGLSYGYTF. The CDR3 DNA follows: TGTGCCAGCAGCCCCCGTGGCCCCAGGGGGCTTAGCTATGGCTACACCTTC. This chain joins TRBV7-9 and TRBJ1-2; 8 positions agree with TRBD1. This CDR3 has 17 amino acids. Germline assignment: CDR1 SEHNR and CDR2 FQNEAQ (reference sequence). V gave up 5 bases and J gave up 4 bases; unmatched junction bases: 15.

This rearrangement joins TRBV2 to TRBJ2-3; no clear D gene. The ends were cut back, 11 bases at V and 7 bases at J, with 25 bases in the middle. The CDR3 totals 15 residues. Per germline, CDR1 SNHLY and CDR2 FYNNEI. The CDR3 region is CACFGPTLLNHTQYF. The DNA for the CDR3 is TGTGCCTGCTTCGGGCCGACCCTTCTAAACCATACGCAGTATTTT.

DNA of the CDR3: TGTGCCAGCAGCAAGAGAGGGGGCAGGAAGGGTCAGCCCCAGCATTTT. Its protein product is CASSKRGGRKGQPQHF. J is TRBJ1-5 and V is TRBV21-1; the table's D gene call, TRBD1, was not cross checked with the DNA. TRBV21-1 is an annotated pseudogene. This CDR3 is 16 amino acids long.

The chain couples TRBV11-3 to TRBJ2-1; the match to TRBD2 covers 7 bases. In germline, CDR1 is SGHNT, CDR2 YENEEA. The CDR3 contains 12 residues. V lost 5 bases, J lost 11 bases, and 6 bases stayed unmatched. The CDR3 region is CASSASGTKQFF. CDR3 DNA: TGTGCCAGCAGCGCCAGCGGGACTAAGCAGTTCTTC.

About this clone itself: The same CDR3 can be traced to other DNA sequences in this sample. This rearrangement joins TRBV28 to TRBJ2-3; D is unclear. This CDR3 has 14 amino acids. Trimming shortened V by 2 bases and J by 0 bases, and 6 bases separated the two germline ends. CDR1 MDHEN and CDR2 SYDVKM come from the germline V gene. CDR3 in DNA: TGTGCCAGCAGTTTAGCAGCAAGCACAGATACGCAGTATTTT. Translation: CASSLAASTDTQYF.

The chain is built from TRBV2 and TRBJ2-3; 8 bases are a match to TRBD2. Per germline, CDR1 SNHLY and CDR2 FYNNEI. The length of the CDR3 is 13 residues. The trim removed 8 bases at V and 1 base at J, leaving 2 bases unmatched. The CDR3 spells CASLREGTDTQYF. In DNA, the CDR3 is TGTGCCAGCCTGCGGGAGGGCACAGATACGCAGTATTTT.

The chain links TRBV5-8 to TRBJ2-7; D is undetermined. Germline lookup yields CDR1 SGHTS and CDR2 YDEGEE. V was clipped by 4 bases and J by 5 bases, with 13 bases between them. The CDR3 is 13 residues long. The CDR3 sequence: CASSRSVRHEQYF. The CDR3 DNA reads TGTGCCAGCAGCCGAAGCGTAAGGCACGAGCAGTACTTC. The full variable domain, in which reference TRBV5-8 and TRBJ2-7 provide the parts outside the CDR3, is EAGVTQSPTHLIKTRGQQATLRCSPISGHTSVYWYQQALGLGLQFLLWYDEGEERNRGNFPPRFSGRQFPNYSSELNVNALELEDSALYLCASSRSVRHEQYFGPGTRLTVT.

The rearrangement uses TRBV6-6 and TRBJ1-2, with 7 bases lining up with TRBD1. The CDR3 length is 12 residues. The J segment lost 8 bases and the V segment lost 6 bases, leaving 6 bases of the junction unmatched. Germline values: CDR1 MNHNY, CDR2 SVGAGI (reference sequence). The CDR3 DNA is TGTGCCAGCAGCGGACAGGCCAGGGGCTACACCTTC. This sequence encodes CASSGQARGYTF.

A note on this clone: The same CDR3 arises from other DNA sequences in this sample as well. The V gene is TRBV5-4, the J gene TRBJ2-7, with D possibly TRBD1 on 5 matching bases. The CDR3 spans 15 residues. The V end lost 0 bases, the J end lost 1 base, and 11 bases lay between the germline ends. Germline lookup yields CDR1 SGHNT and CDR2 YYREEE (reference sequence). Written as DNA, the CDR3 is TGTGCCAGCAGCTTGGGGCAGGGTGGATCCTACGAGCAGTACTTC. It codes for CASSLGQGGSYEQYF.

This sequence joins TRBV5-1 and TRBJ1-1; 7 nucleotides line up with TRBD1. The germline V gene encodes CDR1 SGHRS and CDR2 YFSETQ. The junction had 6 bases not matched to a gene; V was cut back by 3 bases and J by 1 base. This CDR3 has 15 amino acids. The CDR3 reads CASSSQGGANTEAFF. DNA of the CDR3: TGCGCCAGCAGCTCCCAGGGGGGGGCGAACACTGAAGCTTTCTTT.

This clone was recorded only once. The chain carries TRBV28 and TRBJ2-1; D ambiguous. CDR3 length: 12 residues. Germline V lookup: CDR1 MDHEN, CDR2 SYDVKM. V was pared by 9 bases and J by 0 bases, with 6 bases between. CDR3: CASKRSYNEQFF. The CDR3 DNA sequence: TGTGCCAGTAAACGCTCCTACAATGAGCAGTTCTTC. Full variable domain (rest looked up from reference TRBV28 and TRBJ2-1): DVKVTQSSRYLVKRTGEKVFLECVQDMDHENMFWYRQDPGLGLRLIYFSYDVKMKEKGDIPEGYSVSREKKERFSLILESASTNQTSMYLCASKRSYNEQFFGPGTRLTVL.